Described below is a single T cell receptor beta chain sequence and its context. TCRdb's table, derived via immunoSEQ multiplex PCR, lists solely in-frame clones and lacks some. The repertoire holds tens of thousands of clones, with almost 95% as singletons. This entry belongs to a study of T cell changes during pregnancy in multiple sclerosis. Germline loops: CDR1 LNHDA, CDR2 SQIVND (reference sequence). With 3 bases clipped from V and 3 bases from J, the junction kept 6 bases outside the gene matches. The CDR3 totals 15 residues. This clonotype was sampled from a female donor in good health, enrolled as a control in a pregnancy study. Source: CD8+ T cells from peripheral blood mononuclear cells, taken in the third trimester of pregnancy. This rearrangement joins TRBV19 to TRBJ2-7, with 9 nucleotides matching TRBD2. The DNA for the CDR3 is TGTGCCAGTAGTATCGGGGCGGGGGGGTTCTACGAGCAGTACTTC. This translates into CASSIGAGGFYEQYF.